This T cell receptor (beta chain) appears in the sequencing data of a study of T-cell reconstitution after alpha-beta-depleted transplantation in children. This clonotype is a singleton in its sample. The V and J ends lost 1 base and 2 bases respectively, with 7 bases between them. The V gene's germline CDR1 is SQVTM and CDR2 ANQGSEA. This CDR3 has 13 amino acids. Preparation of the TCRbeta library used unique molecular identifiers. TCRdb recomputed calls from the PCR reads with MiXCR, one row per CDR3 protein. Among around 76,000 distinct CDR3 sequences listed, roughly 20% were seen once. The rearrangement links TRBV29-1 to TRBJ2-3; D gene uncertain. This material consisted of PBMCs, mostly from graft donor cells, taken 360 days after TCRalphabeta/CD19-depleted stem cell transplant. This receptor was obtained from a male patient between 2 and 10 years old who had a stem cell transplant for acute lymphoblastic leukemia, so the T cells may come from the graft donor. The chain's CDR3 is CSVEVRHTDTQYF. As DNA, the CDR3 is TGCAGCGTTGAAGTTCGACACACAGATACGCAGTATTTT.